This T cell receptor beta chain was recovered during a study of T cell responses to AZD1222 COVID-19 vaccine. Study-wide results and caveats: Seropositive AZD1222 recipients at baseline numbered only five or six. Breadth and depth of Spike-specific TCRs rose after two AZD1222 doses.

Using immunoSEQ multiplex PCR, the repertoire was profiled, and TCRdb retains in-frame clones only, with some absent. The table has 150,000 or so clones, 90% seen once. Concerning this clone: Its target is not known.

CDR1 is MGHRA and CDR2 is YSYEKL in the germline V gene. This CDR3 comprises 14 residues. With 4 bases clipped from V and 8 bases from J, the junction kept 7 bases outside the gene matches. V is TRBV4-1 and J is TRBJ1-2; TRBD1 agrees at 10 bases. This TCR was recovered from an adult who received the AZD1222 COVID-19 vaccine. The sample here was peripheral blood, taken 28 days after the second AZD1222 dose. Written as DNA, the CDR3 is TGCGCCAGCAGCCGGGGACAGGGGTTAGGAGGCTACACCTTC. Its protein product is CASSRGQGLGGYTF.